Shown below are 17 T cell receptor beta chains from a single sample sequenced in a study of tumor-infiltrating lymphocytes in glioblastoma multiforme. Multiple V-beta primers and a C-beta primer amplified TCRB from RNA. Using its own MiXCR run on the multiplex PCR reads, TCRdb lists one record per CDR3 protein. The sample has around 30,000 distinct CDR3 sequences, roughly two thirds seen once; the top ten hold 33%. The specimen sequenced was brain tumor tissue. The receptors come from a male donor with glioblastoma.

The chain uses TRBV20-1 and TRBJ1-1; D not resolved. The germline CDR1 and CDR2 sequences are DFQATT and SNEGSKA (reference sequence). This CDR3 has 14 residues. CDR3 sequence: CNASFISGITEAFF. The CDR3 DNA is TGCAATGCCAGTTTCATTTCTGGGATCACAGAAGCTTTCTTT.

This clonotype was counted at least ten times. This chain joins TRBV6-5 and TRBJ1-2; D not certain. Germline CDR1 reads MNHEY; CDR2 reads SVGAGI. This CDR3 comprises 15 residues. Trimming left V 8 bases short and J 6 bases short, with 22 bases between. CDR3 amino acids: CASGRGRNPWDGYTF. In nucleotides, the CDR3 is TGTGCCAGCGGCCGAGGAAGGAACCCTTGGGATGGCTACACCTTC.

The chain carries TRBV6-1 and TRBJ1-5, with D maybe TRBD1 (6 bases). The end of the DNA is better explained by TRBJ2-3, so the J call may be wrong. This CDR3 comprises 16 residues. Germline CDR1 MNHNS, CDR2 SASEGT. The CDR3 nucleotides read TGTGCCACCAAATACCGGACAGCTGAGGGCAATCAGCCCCAGTATTTT. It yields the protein CATKYRTAEGNQPQYF.

The CDR3 sequence is CSATRQGLNKQFF. CDR3 nucleotides: TGCAGTGCTACGCGACAGGGGTTGAATAAGCAGTTCTTC. The genes are TRBV20-1 and TRBJ2-1, with TRBD1 identical over 8 bases. The germline V gene has CDR1 DFQATT and CDR2 SNEGSKA (reference sequence). The CDR3 loop spans 13 amino acids. V lost 4 bases to trimming and J lost 11 bases; unmatched junction nucleotides: 10.

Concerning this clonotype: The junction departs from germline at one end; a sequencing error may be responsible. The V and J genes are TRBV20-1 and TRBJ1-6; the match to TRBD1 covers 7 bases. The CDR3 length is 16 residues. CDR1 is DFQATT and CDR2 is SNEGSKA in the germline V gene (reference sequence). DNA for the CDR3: TGCAGTGCTAGAGATGAGGCAGGGGGGGTCTATTCACACCTCCACTTT. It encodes CSARDEAGGVYSHLHF.

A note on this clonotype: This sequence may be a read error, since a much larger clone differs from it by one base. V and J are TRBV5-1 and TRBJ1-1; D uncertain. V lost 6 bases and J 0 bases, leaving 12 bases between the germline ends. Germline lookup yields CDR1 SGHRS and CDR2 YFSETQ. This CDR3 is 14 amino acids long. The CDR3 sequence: CASTEDGMNTEAFF. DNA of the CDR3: TGCGCCAGCACCGAAGACGGGATGAACACTGAAGCTTTCTTT.

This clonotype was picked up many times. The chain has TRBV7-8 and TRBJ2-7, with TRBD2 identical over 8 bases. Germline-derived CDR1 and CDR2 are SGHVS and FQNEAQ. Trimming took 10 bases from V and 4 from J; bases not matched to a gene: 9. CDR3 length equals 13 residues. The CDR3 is CATIAGKEYEQYF. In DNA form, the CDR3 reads TGTGCCACAATAGCGGGAAAAGAGTACGAGCAGTACTTC.

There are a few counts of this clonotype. Here the CDR3 reads CASSLASGNTIYF. For the CDR3, the DNA is TGTGCCAGCAGCTTAGCTTCTGGAAACACCATATATTTT. The chain recombines TRBV11-2 with TRBJ1-3; D is ambiguous. Per germline, CDR1 SGHAT and CDR2 FQNNGV. V shed 1 base and J shed 1 base, with 2 bases lying between them. CDR3 size: 13 residues.

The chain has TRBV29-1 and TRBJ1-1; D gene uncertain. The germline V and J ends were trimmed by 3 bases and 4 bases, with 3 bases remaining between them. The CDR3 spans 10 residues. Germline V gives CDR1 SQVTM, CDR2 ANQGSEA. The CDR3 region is CSVDITEAFF. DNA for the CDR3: TGCAGCGTTGATATCACTGAAGCTTTCTTT.

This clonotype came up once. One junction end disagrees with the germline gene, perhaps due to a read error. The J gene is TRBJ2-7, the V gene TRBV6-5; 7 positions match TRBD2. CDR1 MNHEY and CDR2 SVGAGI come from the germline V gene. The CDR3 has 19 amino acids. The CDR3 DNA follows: TGTGCCATCAGTTCCTCGACCTCCCTGGGAGGGAAGGGTCCCTACGAGCAGTACTTC. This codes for CAISSSTSLGGKGPYEQYF.

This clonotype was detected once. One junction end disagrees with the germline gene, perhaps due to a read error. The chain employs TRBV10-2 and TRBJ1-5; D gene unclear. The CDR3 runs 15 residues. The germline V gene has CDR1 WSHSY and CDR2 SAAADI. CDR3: CASSVDCYSNQRQHF. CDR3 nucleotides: TGCGCCAGCAGTGTTGACTGCTATAGCAATCAGCGCCAGCATTTT.

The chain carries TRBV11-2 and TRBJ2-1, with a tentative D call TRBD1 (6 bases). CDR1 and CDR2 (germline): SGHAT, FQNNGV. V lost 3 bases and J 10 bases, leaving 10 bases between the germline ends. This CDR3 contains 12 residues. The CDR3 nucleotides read TGTGCCAGCAGCTTGCAGGGGAAAGAGCAGTTCTTC. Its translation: CASSLQGKEQFF.

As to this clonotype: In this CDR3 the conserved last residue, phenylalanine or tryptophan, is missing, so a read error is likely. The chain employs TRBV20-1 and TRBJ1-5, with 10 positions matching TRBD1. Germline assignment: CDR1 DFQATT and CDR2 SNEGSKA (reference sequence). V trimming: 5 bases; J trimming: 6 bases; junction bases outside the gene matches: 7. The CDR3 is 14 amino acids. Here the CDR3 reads CSAGDRGLSQPQHL. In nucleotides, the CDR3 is TGCAGTGCTGGGGACAGGGGATTGTCTCAGCCCCAGCATCTT.

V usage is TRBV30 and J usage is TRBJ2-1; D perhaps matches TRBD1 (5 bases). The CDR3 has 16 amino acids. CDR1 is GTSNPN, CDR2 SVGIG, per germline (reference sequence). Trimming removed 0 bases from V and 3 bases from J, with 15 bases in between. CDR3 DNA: TGTGCCTGGAGTGTGTTCGGTCAGGGCGGCTACAATGAGCAGTTCTTC. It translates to CAWSVFGQGGYNEQFF.

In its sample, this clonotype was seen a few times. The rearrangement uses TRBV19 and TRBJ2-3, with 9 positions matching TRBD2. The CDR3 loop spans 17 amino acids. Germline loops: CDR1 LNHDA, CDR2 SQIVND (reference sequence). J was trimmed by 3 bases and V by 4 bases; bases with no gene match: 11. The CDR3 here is CASSNRLAGMVTDTQYF. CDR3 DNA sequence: TGTGCCAGTAGTAACCGGCTAGCGGGAATGGTGACAGATACGCAGTATTTT.

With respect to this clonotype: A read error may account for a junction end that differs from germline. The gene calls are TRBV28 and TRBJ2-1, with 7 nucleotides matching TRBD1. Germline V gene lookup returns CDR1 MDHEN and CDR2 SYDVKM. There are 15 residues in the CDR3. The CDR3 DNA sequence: TGTGCCGGCAGCAAAACAGGGGACCTCTACAATGAGCAGTTCTTC. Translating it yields CAGSKTGDLYNEQFF.

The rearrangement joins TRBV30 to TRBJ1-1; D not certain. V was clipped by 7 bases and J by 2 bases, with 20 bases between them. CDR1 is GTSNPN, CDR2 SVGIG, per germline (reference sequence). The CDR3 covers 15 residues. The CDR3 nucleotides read TGTGCCTTGACCACGGAGAGTTCGTTAAACACTGAAGCTTTCTTT. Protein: CALTTESSLNTEAFF.